This T cell receptor (beta chain) emerged from a study of blood T cell repertoires in COVID-19. The V end was cut by 2 bases, the J end by 0 bases, with 9 bases between. The CDR3 has 15 amino acids. Germline values: CDR1 SGHAT, CDR2 FQNNGV. Assay: immunoSEQ multiplex PCR; the TCRdb copy retains only in-frame clones and omits some. The sample has 150,000 or so clones, around four fifths seen once. The sequenced material came from PBMCs or T cells enriched from blood (not recorded which). The V call is TRBV11-2, the J call TRBJ2-3; D perhaps matches TRBD2 (6 bases). The clonotype comes from an older woman who had recovered from COVID-19. The CDR3 DNA sequence: TGTGCCAGCAGCTTATGGGAGGCTAGCACAGATACGCAGTATTTT. Its translation: CASSLWEASTDTQYF.